The rows below give T cell receptor beta chains drawn from one sample of a study of neurological immune-mediated disorders. TCRdb itself ran the 5' RACE reads through MiXCR, one entry per CDR3 protein. The sample records about 71,000 distinct CDR3 sequences, roughly 13% being singletons. The sample was PBMCs. These receptors came from a female donor with HTLV-1-associated myelopathy (HAM/TSP). CDR3s include the opening cysteine and the closing phenylalanine or tryptophan. D genes are given only for firm matches. Only part of the rows carry a size: once, few, many, or a class if the clone is expanded.

>TRBJ2-7|many|.|TRBV5-1
TGCGCCAGCAGCCAAGGGGGAAGTGGCTCCTACGAGCAGTACTTC
CASSQGGSGSYEQYF
>TRBJ1-1|many|.|TRBV20-1
TGCAGTGCTAGGGGCCGGGGGGCGCGGGGCACTGAAGCTTTCTTT
CSARGRGARGTEAFF
>TRBJ2-3|many|TRBD2|TRBV4-1
TGCGCCAGCAGCCAAGATAGTACTAGCGGGGCCACTCGGGAGTATTTT
CASSQDSTSGATREYF
>TRBJ1-1|many|.|TRBV7-2
TGTGCCAGCAGCTTAGAGGGGGGCATGAACACTGAAGCTTTCTTT
CASSLEGGMNTEAFF
>TRBJ2-1|many|TRBD1|TRBV28
TGTGCCAGCAGGAGACGACAGGGACCTTACAATGAGCAGTTCTTC
CASRRRQGPYNEQFF
>TRBJ1-1|medium-sized|TRBD1|TRBV28
TGTGCCAGCAGCCCAGGGGGGACCAGCACTGAAGCTTTCTTT
CASSPGGTSTEAFF
>TRBJ2-2|.|.|TRBV5-6
TGTGCCAGCAGCCTGTTCTGTCAGTGGAACACCGGGGAGCTGTTTTTT
CASSLFCQWNTGELFF
>TRBJ2-7|.|.|TRBV4-2
TGTGCCAGCAGCCAAGAGGCAGGGGCCTCCTACGGGCAGTACTTC
CASSQEAGASYGQYF
>TRBJ2-3|many|TRBD2|TRBV7-2
TGTGCCAGCAGCTCGGGTGGCGCGGGGGGCCTCACAGATACGCAGTATTTT
CASSSGGAGGLTDTQYF
>TRBJ2-5|few|.|TRBV28
TGTGCCAGCTTTACGGCGGCCTTAGGGGAGACCCAGTACTTC
CASFTAALGETQYF
>TRBJ2-1|many|.|TRBV5-1
TGCGCCAGCAGCTTCTTCCCGGAGTACAATGAGCAGTTCTTC
CASSFFPEYNEQFF
>TRBJ2-7|many|TRBD1|TRBV5-6
TGTGCCAGCAGCCGGGGCGGGACAGGGGGCTTCTACGAGCAGTACTTC
CASSRGGTGGFYEQYF
>TRBJ2-1|.|TRBD2|TRBV12-3/TRBV12-4
TGTGCCAGCAGTTTGTCGGGGGGGGCTCACAATGAGCAGTTCTTC
CASSLSGGAHNEQFF
>TRBJ1-4|many|.|TRBV5-5
TGTGCCAGCAGCCCCCCCCCCAACTACGAAAAACTGTTTTTT
CASSPPPNYEKLFF
>TRBJ1-2|.|TRBD1|TRBV7-9
TGTGCCAGCAGACCCGGGACAGCCCTCGCTAACTATGGCTACACCTTC
CASRPGTALANYGYTF
>TRBJ2-3|many|.|TRBV12-3/TRBV12-4
TGTGCCATCGACTCAGGGGTGAAAGATACGCAGTATTTT
CAIDSGVKDTQYF
>TRBJ2-2|many|.|TRBV27
TGTGCCAGCAGTGGGGTGAGGGCCGCGAACACCGGGGAGCTGTTTTTT
CASSGVRAANTGELFF
>TRBJ1-4|few|.|TRBV20-1
TGCAGTGCTAGAGACCCGGGGGGACCAACTAATGAAAAACTGTTTTTT
CSARDPGGPTNEKLFF
>TRBJ2-3|once|TRBD2|TRBV12-3/TRBV12-4
TGTGCCAGCACTTTGAGGACTAGCGGGTCAGATACGCAGTATTTT
CASTLRTSGSDTQYF
>TRBJ2-7|.|TRBD1|TRBV27
TGTGCCAGCAGTTTGGCCGGGACAGGGCACGAGCAGTACTTC
CASSLAGTGHEQYF
>TRBJ2-3|.|.|TRBV20-1
TGCAGTGCTTCAATCAGGTACAGGGGCACAGATACGCAGTATTTT
CSASIRYRGTDTQYF
>TRBJ1-2|.|.|TRBV7-9
TGTGCCAACAGCCCCCCCCTCCTTGGGCGTGCCTACACCTTC
CANSPPLLGRAYTF
>TRBJ1-2|.|.|TRBV28
TGTGCCAGCAGTTTTCCTAGGGGACATAGCTATTGCTACACCTTC
CASSFPRGHSYCYTF
>TRBJ2-3|.|.|TRBV19
TGTGCCAGTAGACCCGACAGGAAACTTAGCACAGATACGCAGTATTTT
CASRPDRKLSTDTQYF
>TRBJ1-2|many|.|TRBV5-1
TGCGCCAGCAGCCCACAGGGAAACTATGGCTACACCTTC
CASSPQGNYGYTF
>TRBJ2-5|few|.|TRBV3-1
TGTGCCAGCAGCCAGAGGATCAACACAGGGGAGGTGGAGACCCAGTACTTC
CASSQRINTGEVETQYF
>TRBJ2-7|many|.|TRBV5-1
TGCGCCAGCAGCGTCAGGGCGGGTGATGTAGCCTACGAGCAGTACTTC
CASSVRAGDVAYEQYF
>TRBJ2-7|many|.|TRBV25-1
TGTGCCAGCAGTGAACCCCCGGCGGGGCAGCAGTACTTC
CASSEPPAGQQYF
>TRBJ2-7|.|.|TRBV5-1
TGCGCCAGCAGCCTTGGACAGGGAGGGAGGTACGAGCAGTACTTC
CASSLGQGGRYEQYF